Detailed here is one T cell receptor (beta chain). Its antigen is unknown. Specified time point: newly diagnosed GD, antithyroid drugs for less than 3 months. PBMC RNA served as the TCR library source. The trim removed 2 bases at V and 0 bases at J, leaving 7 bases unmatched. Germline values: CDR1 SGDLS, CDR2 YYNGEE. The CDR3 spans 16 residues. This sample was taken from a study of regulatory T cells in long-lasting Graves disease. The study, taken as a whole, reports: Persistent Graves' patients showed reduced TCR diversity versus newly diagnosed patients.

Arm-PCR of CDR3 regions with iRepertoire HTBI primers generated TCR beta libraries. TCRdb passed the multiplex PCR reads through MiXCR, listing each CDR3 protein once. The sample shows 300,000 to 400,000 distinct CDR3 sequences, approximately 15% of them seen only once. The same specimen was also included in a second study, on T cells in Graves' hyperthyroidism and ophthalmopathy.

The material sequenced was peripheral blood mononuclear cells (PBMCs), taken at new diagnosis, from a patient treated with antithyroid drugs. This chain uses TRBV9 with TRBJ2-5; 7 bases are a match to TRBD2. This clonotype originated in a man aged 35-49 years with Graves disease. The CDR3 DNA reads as TGTGCCAGCAGCGTCCAGGGAGGGCAGTACCAAGAGACCCAGTACTTC. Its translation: CASSVQGGQYQETQYF.